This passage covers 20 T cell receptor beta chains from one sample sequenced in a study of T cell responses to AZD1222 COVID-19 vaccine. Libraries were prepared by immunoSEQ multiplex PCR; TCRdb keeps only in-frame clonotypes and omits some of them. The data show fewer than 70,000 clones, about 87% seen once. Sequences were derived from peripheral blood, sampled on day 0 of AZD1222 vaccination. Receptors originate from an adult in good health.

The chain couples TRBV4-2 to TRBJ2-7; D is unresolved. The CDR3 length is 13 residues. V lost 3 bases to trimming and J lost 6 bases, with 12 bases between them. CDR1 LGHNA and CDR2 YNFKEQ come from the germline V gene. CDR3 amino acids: CASSQGSFGEQYF. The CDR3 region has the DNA TGTGCCAGCAGCCAGGGTTCTTTCGGCGAGCAGTACTTC.

CDR3 nucleotide sequence: TGTGCCACCAGTGACGACAGGGGACCCGGGGAGCTGTTTTTT. This codes for CATSDDRGPGELFF. This chain joins TRBV24-1 and TRBJ2-2; 8 nucleotides line up with TRBD1. The CDR3 covers 14 residues. V shed 4 bases, J shed 6 bases, and the junction held 3 bases outside the gene matches. Germline CDR1 is KGHDR and CDR2 is SFDVKD.

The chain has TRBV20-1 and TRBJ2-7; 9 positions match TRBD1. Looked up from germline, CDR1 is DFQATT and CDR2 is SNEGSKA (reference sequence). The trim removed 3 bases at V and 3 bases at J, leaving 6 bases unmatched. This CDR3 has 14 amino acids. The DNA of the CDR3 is TGCAGTGCTAGTGCGGGACAGGGCCTCTACGAGCAGTACTTC. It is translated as CSASAGQGLYEQYF.

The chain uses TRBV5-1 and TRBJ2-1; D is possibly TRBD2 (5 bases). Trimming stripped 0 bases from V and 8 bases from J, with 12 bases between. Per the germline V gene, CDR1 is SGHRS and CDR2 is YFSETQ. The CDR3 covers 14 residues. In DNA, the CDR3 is TGCGCCAGCAGCTTGGGTCTAGCTAGGGATGAGCAGTTCTTC. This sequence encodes CASSLGLARDEQFF.

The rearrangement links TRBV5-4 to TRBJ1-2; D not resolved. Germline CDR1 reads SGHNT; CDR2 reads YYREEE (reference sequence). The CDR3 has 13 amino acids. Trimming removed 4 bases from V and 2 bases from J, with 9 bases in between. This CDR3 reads CASSPTLNYGYTF. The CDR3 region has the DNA TGTGCCAGCAGCCCGACATTAAACTATGGCTACACCTTC. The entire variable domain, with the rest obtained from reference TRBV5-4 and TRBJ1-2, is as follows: ETGVTQSPTHLIKTRGQQVTLRCSSQSGHNTVSWYQQALGQGPQFIFQYYREEENGRGNFPPRFSGLQFPNYSSELNVNALELDDSALYLCASSPTLNYGYTFGSGTRLTVV.

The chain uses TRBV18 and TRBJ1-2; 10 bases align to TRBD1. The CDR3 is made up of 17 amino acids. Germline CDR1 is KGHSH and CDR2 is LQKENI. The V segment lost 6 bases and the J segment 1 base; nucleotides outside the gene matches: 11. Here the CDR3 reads CASSLGQGGLLNYGYTF. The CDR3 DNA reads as TGTGCCAGCTCCCTTGGACAGGGGGGGCTTCTTAACTATGGCTACACCTTC.

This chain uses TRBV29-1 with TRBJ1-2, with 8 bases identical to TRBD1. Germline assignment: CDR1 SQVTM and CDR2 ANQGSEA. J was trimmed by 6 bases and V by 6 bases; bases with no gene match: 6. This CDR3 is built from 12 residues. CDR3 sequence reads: CSVGGQDHGYTF. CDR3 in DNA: TGCAGCGTGGGGGGACAGGATCATGGCTACACCTTC.

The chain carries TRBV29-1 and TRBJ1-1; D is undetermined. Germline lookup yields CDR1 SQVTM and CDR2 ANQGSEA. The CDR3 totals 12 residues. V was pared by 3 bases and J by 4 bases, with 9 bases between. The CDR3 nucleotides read TGCAGCGTTGAGGGGTTAGGCACTGAAGCTTTCTTT. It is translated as CSVEGLGTEAFF.

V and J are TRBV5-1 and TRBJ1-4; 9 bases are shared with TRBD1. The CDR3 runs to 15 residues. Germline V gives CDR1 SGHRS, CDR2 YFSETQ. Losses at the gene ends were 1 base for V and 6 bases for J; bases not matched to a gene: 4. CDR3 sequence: CASSLNTGGDEKLFF. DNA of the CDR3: TGCGCCAGCAGCTTGAACACAGGGGGCGATGAAAAACTGTTTTTT.

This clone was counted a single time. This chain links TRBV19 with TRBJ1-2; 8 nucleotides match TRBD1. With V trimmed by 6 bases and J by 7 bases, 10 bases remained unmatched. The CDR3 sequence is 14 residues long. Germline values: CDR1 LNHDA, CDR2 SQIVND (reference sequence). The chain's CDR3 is CASSTLAGGLGYTF. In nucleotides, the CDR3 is TGTGCCAGTAGCACCCTCGCAGGGGGCCTTGGCTACACCTTC.

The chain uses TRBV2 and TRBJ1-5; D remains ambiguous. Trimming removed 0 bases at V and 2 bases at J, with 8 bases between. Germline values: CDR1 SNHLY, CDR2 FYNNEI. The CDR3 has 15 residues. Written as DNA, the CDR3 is TGTGCCAGCAGTGAAGCAGCACGCCGCAATCAGCCCCAGCATTTT. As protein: CASSEAARRNQPQHF. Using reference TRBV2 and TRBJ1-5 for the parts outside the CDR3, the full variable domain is EPEVTQTPSHQVTQMGQEVILRCVPISNHLYFYWYRQILGQKVEFLVSFYNNEISEKSEIFDDQFSVERPDGSNFTLKIRSTKLEDSAMYFCASSEAARRNQPQHFGDGTRLSIL.

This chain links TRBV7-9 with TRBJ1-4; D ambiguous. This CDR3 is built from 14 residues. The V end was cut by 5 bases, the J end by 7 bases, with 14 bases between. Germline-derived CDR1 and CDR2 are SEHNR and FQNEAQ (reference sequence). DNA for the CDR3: TGTGCCAGCAGCGCCCCGAAGGAGTTTGAAAAACTGTTTTTT. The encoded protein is CASSAPKEFEKLFF.

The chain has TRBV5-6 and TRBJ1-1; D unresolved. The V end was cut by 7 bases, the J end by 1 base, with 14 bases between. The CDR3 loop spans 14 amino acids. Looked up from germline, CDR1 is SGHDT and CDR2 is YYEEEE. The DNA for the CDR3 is TGTGCCAGCCACCGCGGGAGGGAGAACACTGAAGCTTTCTTT. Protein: CASHRGRENTEAFF.

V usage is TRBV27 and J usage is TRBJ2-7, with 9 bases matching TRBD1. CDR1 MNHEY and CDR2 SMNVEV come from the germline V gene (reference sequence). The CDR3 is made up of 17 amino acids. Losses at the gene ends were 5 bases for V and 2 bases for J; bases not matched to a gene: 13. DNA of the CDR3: TGTGCCAGCAGTCTAAAACCGGGACAGGGTTCGACCTACGAGCAGTACTTC. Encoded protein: CASSLKPGQGSTYEQYF.

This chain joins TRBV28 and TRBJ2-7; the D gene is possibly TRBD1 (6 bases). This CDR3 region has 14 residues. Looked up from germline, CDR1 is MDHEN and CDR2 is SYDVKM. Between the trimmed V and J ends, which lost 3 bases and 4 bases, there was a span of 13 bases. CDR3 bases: TGTGCCAGCAGTTTTTCAGGGGAGTTATACGAGCAGTACTTC. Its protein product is CASSFSGELYEQYF.

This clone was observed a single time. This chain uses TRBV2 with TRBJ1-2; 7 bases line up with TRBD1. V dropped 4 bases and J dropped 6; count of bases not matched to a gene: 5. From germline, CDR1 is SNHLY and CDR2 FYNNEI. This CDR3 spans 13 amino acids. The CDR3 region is CASSARQGDGYTF. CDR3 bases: TGTGCCAGCAGTGCTCGACAGGGTGATGGCTACACCTTC.

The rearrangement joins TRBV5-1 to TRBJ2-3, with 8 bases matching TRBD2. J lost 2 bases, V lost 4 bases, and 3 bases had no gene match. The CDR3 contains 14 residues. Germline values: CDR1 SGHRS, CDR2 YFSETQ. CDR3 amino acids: CASSPGLATDTQYF. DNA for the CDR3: TGCGCCAGCAGCCCCGGACTAGCCACAGATACGCAGTATTTT.

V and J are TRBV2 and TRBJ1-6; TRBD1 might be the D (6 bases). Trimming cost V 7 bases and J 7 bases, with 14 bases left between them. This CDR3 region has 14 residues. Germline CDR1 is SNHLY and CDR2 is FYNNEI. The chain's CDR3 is CASITGTRNSPLHF. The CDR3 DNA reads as TGTGCCAGCATCACCGGGACAAGGAATTCACCCCTCCACTTT.

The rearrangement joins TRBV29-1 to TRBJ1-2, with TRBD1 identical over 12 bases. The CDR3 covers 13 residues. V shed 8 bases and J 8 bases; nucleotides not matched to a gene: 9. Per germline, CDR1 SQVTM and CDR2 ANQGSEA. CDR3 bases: TGCAGCATGGCCGGGACAGGGGGCGTCGGCTACACCTTC. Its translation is CSMAGTGGVGYTF.

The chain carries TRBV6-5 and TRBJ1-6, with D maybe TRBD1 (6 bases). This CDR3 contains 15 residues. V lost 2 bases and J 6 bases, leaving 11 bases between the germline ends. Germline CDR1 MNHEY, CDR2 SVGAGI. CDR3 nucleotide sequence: TGTGCCAGCAGTTACCTCGGACAGAGTAATTCACCCCTCCACTTT. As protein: CASSYLGQSNSPLHF.